This T cell receptor (beta chain) was identified during a study of blood T cell repertoires in COVID-19. Looking at the study overall: The United States, Italy and Spain were the sources of the acute and convalescent COVID-19 samples.

TCRdb's table, derived via immunoSEQ multiplex PCR, lists solely in-frame clones and lacks some. The sample has some 190,000 clones; approximately 80% are singletons. Between the trimmed V and J ends, which lost 7 bases and 8 bases, there was a span of 18 bases. CDR1 SGHAT and CDR2 FQDESV come from the germline V gene (reference sequence). This CDR3 comprises 15 residues. The rearrangement uses TRBV11-1 and TRBJ1-6, with D perhaps matching TRBD1 (5 bases). This TCR was recovered from a woman aged 80 or older with COVID-19, enrolled during active disease. The sample taken for sequencing was peripheral blood. DNA for the CDR3: TGTGCCAGCAAATGGGGCCTCGGTTCGGATTCACCCCTCCACTTT. It yields the protein CASKWGLGSDSPLHF.